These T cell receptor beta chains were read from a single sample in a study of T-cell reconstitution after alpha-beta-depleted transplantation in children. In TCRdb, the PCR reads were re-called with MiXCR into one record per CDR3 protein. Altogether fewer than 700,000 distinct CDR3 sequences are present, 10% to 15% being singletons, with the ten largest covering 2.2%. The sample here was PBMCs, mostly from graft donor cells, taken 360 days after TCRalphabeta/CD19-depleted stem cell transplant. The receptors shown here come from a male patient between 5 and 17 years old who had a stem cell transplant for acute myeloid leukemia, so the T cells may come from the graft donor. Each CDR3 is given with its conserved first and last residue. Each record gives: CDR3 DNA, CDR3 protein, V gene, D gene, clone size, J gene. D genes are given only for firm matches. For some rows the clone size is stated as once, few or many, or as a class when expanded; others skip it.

TGTGCCAGCAGTTTACGGGACGGGAGCGTTTTCGAGCAGTACTTC,CASSLRDGSVFEQYF,TRBV27,-,-,TRBJ2-7
TGTGCCAGCAGCTCAGGGACTAGCGCTACCTACAATGAGCAGTTCTTC,CASSSGTSATYNEQFF,TRBV11-2,TRBD2,-,TRBJ2-1
TGTGCCAGCTCACCACCGGACGGGAGGGGGTACGAGCAGTACTTC,CASSPPDGRGYEQYF,TRBV18,TRBD2,-,TRBJ2-7
TGCAGTGCTAGGCCAGGGGGATCCTACGAGCAGTACTTC,CSARPGGSYEQYF,TRBV20-1,TRBD1,-,TRBJ2-7
TGTGCCAGCAGGCTACTAAAGAAAAATGAGCAGTTCTTC,CASRLLKKNEQFF,TRBV6-4,-,-,TRBJ2-1
TGTGCCAGCAGATTAACCCAGGGGATTGGCACCGGGGAGCTGTTTTTT,CASRLTQGIGTGELFF,TRBV28,-,-,TRBJ2-2
TGTGCCAGCACGCCTTGGGAGGGACATAACTCAGAGACCCAGTACTTC,CASTPWEGHNSETQYF,TRBV14,-,few,TRBJ2-5
TGCGCCAGCAGCCAAGGAGGGCCTTTGGGGGAGTCCGAGCAGTACTTC,CASSQGGPLGESEQYF,TRBV4-3,-,many,TRBJ2-7
TGCAGCGTCGCCGGAGGGGACGGGGAGACCCAGTACTTC,CSVAGGDGETQYF,TRBV29-1,-,few,TRBJ2-5
TGTGCCAGCAACCTCAGCGGGAGAAGCAACGAGCAGTACTTC,CASNLSGRSNEQYF,TRBV12-3/TRBV12-4,TRBD2,many,TRBJ2-7
TGTGCCAGCAGCTTAACGGCGCAAGTCTCCTTTACCGAGCAGTACTTC,CASSLTAQVSFTEQYF,TRBV7-9,-,few,TRBJ2-7
TGTGCCAGCAGTTACTCGAGTAGCGGGACCAACTACAATGAGCAGTTCTTC,CASSYSSSGTNYNEQFF,TRBV6-2/TRBV6-3,TRBD2,-,TRBJ2-1
TGTGCCACCAGTGCCTACCCCGGGACTAGCGGGAGGAAACTTTACAATGAGCAGTTCTTC,CATSAYPGTSGRKLYNEQFF,TRBV24-1,TRBD2,-,TRBJ2-1
TGTGCCAGCAGCTTGATAATGGCGGGGACGAATGAGCAGTTCTTC,CASSLIMAGTNEQFF,TRBV5-5,-,many,TRBJ2-1
TGCAGTGCTATTCCCCGTATGGCCTATGGCTACACCTTC,CSAIPRMAYGYTF,TRBV20-1,-,-,TRBJ1-2
TGCAGCGTTGGACTCATGGGGAACTACGAGCAGTACTTC,CSVGLMGNYEQYF,TRBV29-1,-,few,TRBJ2-7
TGCGCCAGCAGCTCGGTAGCGGGAGTTTCCGAGCAGTACTTC,CASSSVAGVSEQYF,TRBV5-1,TRBD2,many,TRBJ2-7
TGTGCCATCAGGGATCGGGACAGCTCTGGGGCCAACGTCCTGACTTTC,CAIRDRDSSGANVLTF,TRBV10-3,TRBD1,-,TRBJ2-6
TGTGCCAGTAAACCTTCGCGGGGAGGTAATTCACCCCTCCACTTT,CASKPSRGGNSPLHF,TRBV19,-,few,TRBJ1-6
TGTGCCAGCAGTCCGACATTCGGGGTAGCATCAGGCAATGAGCAGTTCTTC,CASSPTFGVASGNEQFF,TRBV12-3/TRBV12-4,-,-,TRBJ2-1
TGTGCCAGCAGTTTAGCTCTACTAGCGGGAGTCTACGAGCAGTACTTC,CASSLALLAGVYEQYF,TRBV12-3/TRBV12-4,TRBD2,-,TRBJ2-7
TGTGCCAGCAGTTTCTTAGCCCCCGGGGAGCTGTTTTTT,CASSFLAPGELFF,TRBV12-3/TRBV12-4,-,many,TRBJ2-2
TGTGCCAGCAGACCCGGGGACAGGGTGGCTGACAATGAGCAGTTCTTC,CASRPGDRVADNEQFF,TRBV12-3/TRBV12-4,TRBD1,many,TRBJ2-1